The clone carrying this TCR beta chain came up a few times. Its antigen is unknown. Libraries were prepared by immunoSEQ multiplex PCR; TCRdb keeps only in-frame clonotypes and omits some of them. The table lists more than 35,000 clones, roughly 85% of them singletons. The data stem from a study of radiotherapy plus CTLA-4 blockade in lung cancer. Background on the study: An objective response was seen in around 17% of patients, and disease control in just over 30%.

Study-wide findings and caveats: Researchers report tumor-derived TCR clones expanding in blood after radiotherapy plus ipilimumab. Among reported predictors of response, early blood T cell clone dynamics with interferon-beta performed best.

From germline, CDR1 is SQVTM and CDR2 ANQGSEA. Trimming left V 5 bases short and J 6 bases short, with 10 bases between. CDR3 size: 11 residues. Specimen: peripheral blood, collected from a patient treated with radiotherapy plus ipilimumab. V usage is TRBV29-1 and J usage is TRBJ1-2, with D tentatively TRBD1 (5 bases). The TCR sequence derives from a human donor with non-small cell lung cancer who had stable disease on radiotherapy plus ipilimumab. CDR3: CSVMGGNGYTF. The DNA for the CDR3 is TGCAGCGTTATGGGGGGGAATGGCTACACCTTC.